These T cell receptor beta chains were read from a single sample in a study of blood T cells in healthy people across ages. TCRdb redid the calling of the 5' RACE reads with MiXCR, one entry per CDR3 protein. The sample carries 1.8 million or so distinct CDR3 sequences, around 42% recorded once. Input material: blood. The receptor source for this set is a human donor in good health. Each CDR3 is given with its conserved first and last residue. A D gene is named only where the DNA matches it firmly. For some rows the clone size is stated as once, few or many, or as a class when expanded; others skip it.

>TRBJ2-3|TRBV18|.|TRBD2
TGTGCCAGCTCACCATTCGGGGGACTAGCGGGAAGCACAGATACGCAGTATTTT
CASSPFGGLAGSTDTQYF
>TRBJ2-7|TRBV5-1|few|.
TGCGCCAGCAGCTTGGGTCGCCTCGGGCAGGACTACGAGCAGTACTTC
CASSLGRLGQDYEQYF
>TRBJ2-1|TRBV12-3/TRBV12-4|.|.
TGTGCCAGCAGGATCCAAGGACAGTACAATGAGCAGTTCTTC
CASRIQGQYNEQFF
>TRBJ1-2|TRBV28|.|TRBD1
TGTGCCAGCAGTTTATTTACGCCGGGACAGATACAAAACTATGGCTACACCTTC
CASSLFTPGQIQNYGYTF
>TRBJ2-1|TRBV15|.|TRBD1
TGTGCCACCAGCCCTACAGGGGGCCCCTACAATGAGCAGTTCTTC
CATSPTGGPYNEQFF
>TRBJ2-5|TRBV2|.|.
TGTGCCAGCAGTGTTTGGGGACCTCAAGAGACCCAGTACTTC
CASSVWGPQETQYF
>TRBJ2-3|TRBV20-1|few|.
TGCAGTGCGGTCGTCTCTAGCACAGATACGCAGTATTTT
CSAVVSSTDTQYF
>TRBJ1-6|TRBV4-3|.|.
TGCGCCAGCAGCCCGACAGTGCTCAATTCACCCCTCCACTTT
CASSPTVLNSPLHF
>TRBJ2-1|TRBV7-2|few|TRBD2
TGTGCCAGCAGCTTAGCATCGCTAGCGGGGGGAATGCTAAGCTCCTACAATGAGCAGTTCTTC
CASSLASLAGGMLSSYNEQFF
>TRBJ2-7|TRBV9|few|.
TGTGCCAGCAGCGTAGGGACCCAATCCTACGAGCAGTACTTC
CASSVGTQSYEQYF
>TRBJ2-6|TRBV7-2|.|.
TGTGCCAGCAGCTTGATCTCTGAGGCCAACGTCCTGACTTTC
CASSLISEANVLTF
>TRBJ2-3|TRBV15|.|.
TGTGCCACCAGCAGGGGGGTTTGGCAGGCAAGAAACACAGATACGCAGTATTTT
CATSRGVWQARNTDTQYF
>TRBJ2-1|TRBV6-5|few|.
TGTGCCAGCAGCCCCGTCGGGCCCAATGAGCAGTTCTTC
CASSPVGPNEQFF
>TRBJ2-1|TRBV20-1|.|TRBD2
TGCAGTGCTGGAGTTTCCGGGACTAGAAATAAGCAGTTCTTC
CSAGVSGTRNKQFF
>TRBJ2-1|TRBV18|.|TRBD1
TGTGCCAGCTCACCGGGGACAGGGGGCTTGGAGCAGTTCTTC
CASSPGTGGLEQFF
>TRBJ2-3|TRBV7-6|.|.
TGTGCCAGCAGCTTAGGACAGGCACTTGGGTCAGATACGCAGTATTTT
CASSLGQALGSDTQYF
>TRBJ2-7|TRBV18|many|TRBD1
TGTGCCAGCTCACCTGGACAGGGTCTCTACGAGCAGTACTTC
CASSPGQGLYEQYF
>TRBJ2-5|TRBV7-2|few|.
TGTGCCAGCAGCTTATCATTTTGGCCAACCGAGGCTGAGACCCAGTACTTC
CASSLSFWPTEAETQYF
>TRBJ1-2|TRBV5-5|.|.
TGTGCCAGCAGCCGGCGAGCGTCAGGGGATGATGGCTACACCTTC
CASSRRASGDDGYTF
>TRBJ2-1|TRBV29-1|few|.
TGCAGCGTGGTACTGGACAACAATGAGCAGTTCTTC
CSVVLDNNEQFF
>TRBJ1-4|TRBV28|.|TRBD1
TGTGCCAGCAGTTCGACAGGGACGGCATATGAAAAACTGTTTTTT
CASSSTGTAYEKLFF
>TRBJ2-4|TRBV6-1|once|.
TGTGCCAGCAGCGAAGGGGAGGCCTACAATGAGCAGTACTTC
CASSEGEAYNEQYF
>TRBJ1-1|TRBV29-1|.|.
TGCAGCGTCCGCTCGACAGTGAACACTGAAGCTTTCTTT
CSVRSTVNTEAFF